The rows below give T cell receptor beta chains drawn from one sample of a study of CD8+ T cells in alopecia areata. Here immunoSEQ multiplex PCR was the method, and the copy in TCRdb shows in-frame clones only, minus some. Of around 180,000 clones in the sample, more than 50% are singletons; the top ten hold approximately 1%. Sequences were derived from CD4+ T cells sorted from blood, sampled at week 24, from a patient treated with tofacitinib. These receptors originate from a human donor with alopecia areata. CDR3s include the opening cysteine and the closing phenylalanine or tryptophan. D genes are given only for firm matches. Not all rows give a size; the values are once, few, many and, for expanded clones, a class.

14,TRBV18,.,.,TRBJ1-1,CASSPGRWNIEAFF,TGTGCCAGCTCACCGGGCAGATGGAACATTGAAGCTTTCTTT
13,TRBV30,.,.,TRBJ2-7,CASGGLNRYEQYF,TGTGCCTCCGGGGGACTTAACCGCTACGAGCAGTACTTC
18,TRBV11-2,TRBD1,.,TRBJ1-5,CASSSGTGGTFSNQPQHF,TGTGCCAGCAGCTCCGGGACAGGGGGGACATTTAGCAATCAGCCCCAGCATTTT
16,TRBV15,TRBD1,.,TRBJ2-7,CATSRDLQGSYNEQYF,TGTGCCACCAGCAGAGACCTACAGGGGTCCTACAACGAGCAGTACTTC
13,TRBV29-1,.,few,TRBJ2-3,CSVQNGWSDTQYF,TGCAGCGTTCAGAACGGATGGTCAGATACGCAGTATTTT
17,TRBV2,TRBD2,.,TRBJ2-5,CASSSRTSGGGEKTQYF,TGTGCCAGCAGTTCCCGGACTAGCGGGGGGGGCGAGAAGACCCAGTACTTC
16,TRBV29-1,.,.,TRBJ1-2,CSVEEGGGATNYGYTF,TGCAGCGTTGAAGAGGGAGGGGGTGCGACAAACTATGGCTACACCTTC
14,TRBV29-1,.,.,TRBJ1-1,CSVVPRGGNTEAFF,TGCAGCGTTGTACCTAGGGGGGGGAACACTGAAGCTTTCTTT
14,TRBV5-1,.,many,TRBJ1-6,CASTPLGADSPLHF,TGCGCCAGCACTCCCCTTGGGGCGGATTCACCCCTCCACTTT
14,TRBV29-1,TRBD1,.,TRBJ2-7,CSVYRDRGHYEQYF,TGCAGCGTCTACCGGGACAGGGGGCACTACGAGCAGTACTTC
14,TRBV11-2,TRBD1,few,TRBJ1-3,CASSLGTGLDTIYF,TGTGCCAGCAGCTTAGGGACAGGGTTGGACACCATATATTTT
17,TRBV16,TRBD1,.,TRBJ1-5,CASSQSIGGQGNQPQHF,TGTGCCAGCAGCCAGTCGATCGGGGGACAGGGTAATCAGCCCCAGCATTTT
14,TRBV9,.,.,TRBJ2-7,CASSVEQGSGEQYF,TGTGCCAGCAGCGTAGAGCAAGGGAGCGGCGAGCAGTACTTC
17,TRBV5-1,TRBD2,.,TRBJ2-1,CASSLRLASSGFHEQFF,TGCGCCAGCAGCTTGCGGTTGGCGTCTAGCGGTTTCCATGAGCAGTTCTTC
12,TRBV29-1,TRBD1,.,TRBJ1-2,CSVEQGIYGYTF,TGCAGCGTCGAACAGGGGATCTATGGCTACACCTTC
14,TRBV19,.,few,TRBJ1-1,CASSIAGLATEAFF,TGTGCCAGTAGTATAGCAGGACTGGCGACTGAAGCTTTCTTT
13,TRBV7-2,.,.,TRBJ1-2,CASSLIRPGDYTF,TGTGCCAGCAGCTTAATACGTCCAGGGGACTACACCTTC
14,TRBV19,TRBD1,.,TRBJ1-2,CASSIQGVEYGYTF,TGTGCCAGTAGTATCCAGGGGGTCGAGTATGGCTACACCTTC
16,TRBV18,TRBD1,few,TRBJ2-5,CASSPTAGQGQETQYF,TGTGCCAGCTCACCGACCGCGGGACAGGGGCAAGAGACCCAGTACTTC
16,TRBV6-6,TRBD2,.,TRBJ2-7,CASRETSGGAWDEQYF,TGTGCCAGCAGGGAGACTAGCGGGGGGGCCTGGGACGAGCAGTACTTC
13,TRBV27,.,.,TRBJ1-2,CASSLSPEYGYTF,TGTGCCAGCAGTTTAAGCCCAGAGTATGGCTACACCTTC
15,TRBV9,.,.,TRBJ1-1,CASSVRASPNTEAFF,TGTGCCAGCAGCGTAAGGGCCTCACCGAACACTGAAGCTTTCTTT
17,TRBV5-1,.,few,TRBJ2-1,CASSSEGPPHLGNEQFF,TGCGCCAGCAGCTCCGAAGGACCCCCACACCTAGGCAATGAGCAGTTCTTC
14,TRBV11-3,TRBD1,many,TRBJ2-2,CASSRQGPTGELFF,TGTGCCAGCAGCCGACAGGGACCCACCGGGGAGCTGTTTTTT
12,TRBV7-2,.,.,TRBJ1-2,CASSGDSYGYTF,TGTGCCAGCAGCGGAGACAGCTATGGCTACACCTTC
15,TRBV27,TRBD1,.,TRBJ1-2,CASSLRQGLNYGYTF,TGTGCCAGCAGCCTCCGACAGGGACTTAACTATGGCTACACCTTC
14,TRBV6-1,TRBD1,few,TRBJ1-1,CASSQLQGGKEAFF,TGTGCCAGCAGCCAATTACAGGGGGGGAAAGAAGCTTTCTTT